What follows are 13 T cell receptor beta chains derived from one specimen sequenced in a study of T cell responses to AZD1222 COVID-19 vaccine. The table came from immunoSEQ multiplex PCR; TCRdb's copy has only in-frame clones and leaves some out. Among more than 80,000 clones, approximately 90% were seen once, and the ten largest hold 25% to 30%. Material: peripheral blood, obtained 28 days after the second AZD1222 dose. Every receptor here comes from an adult who received the AZD1222 COVID-19 vaccine.

The chain carries TRBV3-1 (or the pseudogene TRBV3-2) and TRBJ1-2, with D possibly being TRBD1 (5 bases). With 1 base removed from V and 6 bases from J, the gap between germline ends came to 15 bases. This CDR3 is 15 amino acids long. Germline CDR1 reads LGHDT; CDR2 reads YNNKEL (reference sequence). CDR3: CASSQGQGRVHGYTF. In DNA, the CDR3 is TGTGCCAGCAGCCAAGGGCAGGGAAGGGTTCATGGCTACACCTTC.

A single count supports this clone. V is TRBV5-6 and J is TRBJ1-2; possibly TRBD1 for D (5 bases). The CDR3 sequence is 12 residues long. CDR1 and CDR2 from the germline V gene are SGHDT and YYEEEE. Trimming removed 4 bases at V and 6 bases at J, with 10 bases between. The CDR3 nucleotides read TGTGCCAGCAGCCGGACAATTGATGGCTACACCTTC. Translation: CASSRTIDGYTF.

This clone was seen more than once but under ten times. J is TRBJ2-3 and V is TRBV10-1, with 9 bases that match TRBD1. Germline CDR1 reads WNHNN; CDR2 reads SYGVQD (reference sequence). The CDR3 totals 14 residues. V lost 6 bases to trimming and J lost 5 bases; unmatched junction nucleotides: 6. The CDR3 DNA reads as TGCGCCAGCAGCCCCGGGACAGGGAAAGATACGCAGTATTTT. Residues: CASSPGTGKDTQYF.

The genes are TRBV28 and TRBJ2-2; 9 bases fit TRBD2. Germline-derived CDR1 and CDR2 are MDHEN and SYDVKM. This CDR3 comprises 14 residues. The trim removed 7 bases at V and 4 bases at J, leaving 4 bases unmatched. CDR3 protein: CASTGGGGTGELFF. The CDR3 DNA is TGTGCCAGCACCGGCGGGGGGGGCACCGGGGAGCTGTTTTTT.

The chain joins TRBV21-1 to TRBJ2-5; whether TRBD1, the table's D call, matches the DNA was not checked. TRBV21-1 is an annotated pseudogene. The CDR3 extends over 12 amino acids. This CDR3 is CASSKAYREWYF. The DNA for the CDR3 is TGTGCCAGCAGCAAAGCATACAGGGAATGGTACTTC.

V and J are TRBV29-1 and TRBJ2-7; TRBD2 aligns across 13 bases. The CDR3 spans 17 residues. Germline V lookup: CDR1 SQVTM, CDR2 ANQGSEA. V shed 4 bases, J shed 2 bases, and the junction held 11 bases outside the gene matches. CDR3 protein: CSVGSDRGLAGAYEQYF. In DNA form, the CDR3 reads TGCAGCGTTGGTAGCGACAGAGGACTAGCGGGAGCCTACGAGCAGTACTTC.

The genes are TRBV13 and TRBJ2-3, with TRBD2 matching over 14 bases. The CDR3 extends over 18 amino acids. Germline V gene data show CDR1 as PRHDT and CDR2 as FYEKMQ (reference sequence). V shed 6 bases and J 4 bases; nucleotides not matched to a gene: 12. The CDR3 DNA reads TGTGCCAGCAGACTAAGACTAGCGGGAGGGGCTGTGCCAGATACGCAGTATTTT. Translated: CASRLRLAGGAVPDTQYF. Supplemented by reference TRBV13 and TRBJ2-3, the full variable domain reads AAGVIQSPRHLIKEKRETATLKCYPIPRHDTVYWYQQGPGQDPQFLISFYEKMQSDKGSIPDRFSAQQFSDYHSELNMSSLELGDSALYFCASRLRLAGGAVPDTQYFGPGTRLTVL.

V usage is TRBV5-5 and J usage is TRBJ2-7; 7 bases map to TRBD2. The V and J ends lost 0 bases and 7 bases, in that order; junction bases with no gene match: 7. This CDR3 has 14 residues. The germline V gene encodes CDR1 SGHKS and CDR2 YYEKEE (reference sequence). CDR3 residues: CASSLGSRAGEQYF. CDR3 nucleotide sequence: TGTGCCAGCAGCTTGGGGAGTCGAGCGGGGGAGCAGTACTTC.

The genes are TRBV7-9 and TRBJ2-7; TRBD2 matches 9 bases. The J call may be faulty, since TRBJ2-1 better matches the DNA end. Germline CDR1 and CDR2: SEHNR and FQNEAQ (reference sequence). The CDR3 consists of 13 residues. The CDR3 region is CASSSSGGNEQFF. The CDR3 nucleotides read TGTGCCAGCAGCTCAAGCGGGGGGAATGAGCAGTTCTTC.

The chain recombines TRBV4-3 with TRBJ2-1; TRBD2 might be the D (5 bases). This CDR3 is built from 15 residues. V was clipped by 0 bases and J by 0 bases, with 6 bases between them. Germline loops: CDR1 LGHNA, CDR2 YSLEER. CDR3 nucleotides: TGCGCCAGCAGCCAAGAAGGAGGCTCCTACAATGAGCAGTTCTTC. Amino acids: CASSQEGGSYNEQFF.

The V call is TRBV2, the J call TRBJ2-6; D assignment may be TRBD1 or TRBD2 (6 bases each). V lost 7 bases, J lost 3 bases, and 10 bases lay in between. The CDR3 sequence is 14 residues long. CDR1 is SNHLY, CDR2 FYNNEI, per germline. For the CDR3, the DNA is TGTGCCAGCAAAGGGGGGTTTGGGGCCAACGTCCTGACTTTC. As protein: CASKGGFGANVLTF.

The table lists this clone with a count of one. V and J are TRBV7-6 and TRBJ2-1; 11 bases match TRBD2. The CDR3 contains 14 residues. CDR1 SGHVS and CDR2 FNYEAQ come from the germline V gene. With 5 bases clipped from V and 5 bases from J, the junction kept 2 bases outside the gene matches. The CDR3 spells CASSKGLADNEQFF. The DNA for the CDR3 is TGTGCCAGCAGCAAGGGACTAGCGGACAATGAGCAGTTCTTC.

The V and J genes are TRBV7-2 and TRBJ2-7; TRBD2 aligns across 11 bases. Germline V gene sequence: CDR1 SGHTA, CDR2 FQGNSA. This CDR3 spans 16 amino acids. With 4 bases clipped from V and 2 bases from J, the junction kept 7 bases outside the gene matches. The CDR3 nucleotides read TGTGCCAGCAGCTCGTCCTCTAGCGGGAGGACCTACGAGCAGTACTTC. Translation: CASSSSSSGRTYEQYF.